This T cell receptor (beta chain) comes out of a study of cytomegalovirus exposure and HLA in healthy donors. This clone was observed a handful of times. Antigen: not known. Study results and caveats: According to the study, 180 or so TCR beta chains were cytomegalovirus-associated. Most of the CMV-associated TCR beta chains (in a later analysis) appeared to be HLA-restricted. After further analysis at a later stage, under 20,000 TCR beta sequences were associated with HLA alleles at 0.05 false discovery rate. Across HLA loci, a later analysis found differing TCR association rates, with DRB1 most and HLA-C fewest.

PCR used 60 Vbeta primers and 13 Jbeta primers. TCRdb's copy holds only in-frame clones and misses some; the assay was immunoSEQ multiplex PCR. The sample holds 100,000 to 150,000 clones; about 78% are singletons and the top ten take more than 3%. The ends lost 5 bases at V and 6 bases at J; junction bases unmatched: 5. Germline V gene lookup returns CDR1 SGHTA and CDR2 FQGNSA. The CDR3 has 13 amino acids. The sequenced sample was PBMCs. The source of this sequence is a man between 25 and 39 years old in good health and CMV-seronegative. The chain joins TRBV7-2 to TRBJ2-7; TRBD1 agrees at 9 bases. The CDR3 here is CASSQQGAGEQYF. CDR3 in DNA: TGTGCCAGCAGCCAACAGGGGGCGGGCGAGCAGTACTTC.